These 23 T cell receptor beta chains were sequenced from one sample in a study of cytomegalovirus exposure and HLA in healthy donors. 13 Jbeta primers and 60 Vbeta primers were used for the PCR. Clones were read by immunoSEQ multiplex PCR, and TCRdb kept only the in-frame ones, dropping some. Among 100,000 to 150,000 clones listed, around 78% were seen once. The source material was PBMCs. Every receptor here comes from a man in his forties or fifties in good health and CMV-seronegative.

In nucleotides, the CDR3 is TGTGCCAGCAGCCCAGGGACAGGGGTTAATCTGGCTTTCTTT. Translation gives CASSPGTGVNLAFF. The J gene is TRBJ1-1, the V gene TRBV14, with 10 nucleotides matching TRBD1. This CDR3 spans 14 amino acids. CDR1 and CDR2 from the germline V gene are SGHDN and FVKESK. The trim removed 4 bases at V and 11 bases at J, leaving 10 bases unmatched.

The chain combines TRBV11-3 with TRBJ2-7, with a possible D match to TRBD2 (5 bases). The CDR3 covers 14 residues. Germline V lookup: CDR1 SGHNT, CDR2 YENEEA. V was shortened by 4 bases and J by 6 bases, with 16 bases between the two germline ends. The CDR3 region has the DNA TGTGCCAGCAGCTCCGGGGAGCCCGAGTCCGAGCAGTACTTC. The encoded protein is CASSSGEPESEQYF.

This clone occurred once. The chain uses TRBV14 and TRBJ1-3; D is unclear. CDR1 is SGHDN and CDR2 is FVKESK in the germline V gene. The CDR3 has 14 amino acids. With 2 bases removed from V and 0 bases from J, the gap between germline ends came to 5 bases. The CDR3 DNA follows: TGTGCCAGCAGCCAAATGAGCTCTGGAAACACCATATATTTT. Amino acid sequence: CASSQMSSGNTIYF.

The chain employs TRBV7-9 and TRBJ2-5, with 7 positions matching TRBD2. V lost 5 bases to trimming and J lost 11 bases; unmatched junction nucleotides: 8. CDR3 length equals 12 residues. From germline, CDR1 is SEHNR and CDR2 FQNEAQ (reference sequence). CDR3 protein: CASSHGLVFQYF. The CDR3 DNA reads TGTGCCAGCAGCCACGGACTAGTTTTTCAGTACTTC.

This clone was seen more than once but under ten times. The chain employs TRBV11-2 and TRBJ1-1; D uncertain. Germline-derived CDR1 and CDR2 are SGHAT and FQNNGV. The CDR3 runs to 13 residues. Trimming removed 2 bases at V and 12 bases at J, with 16 bases between. The DNA for the CDR3 is TGTGCCAGCAGCTTAAACAGTCCTCAGCCGTCTTTCTTT. This codes for CASSLNSPQPSFF.

V is TRBV14 and J is TRBJ2-7, with 10 nucleotides matching TRBD2. This CDR3 is 15 amino acids long. The V and J ends lost 6 bases and 1 base, in that order; junction bases with no gene match: 6. Germline V CDR1 and CDR2: SGHDN, FVKESK. The CDR3 region is CASSLIAGGSYEQYF. The CDR3 nucleotides are TGTGCCAGCAGTCTAATAGCGGGGGGTTCCTACGAGCAGTACTTC. Looking up the rest from reference TRBV14 and TRBJ2-7 gives the full variable domain: EAGVTQFPSHSVIEKGQTVTLRCDPISGHDNLYWYRRVMGKEIKFLLHFVKESKQDESGMPNNRFLAERTGGTYSTLKVQPAELEDSGVYFCASSLIAGGSYEQYFGPGTRLTVT.

A remark on this clone: One end of the junction varies from germline; a read error may be responsible. The chain carries TRBV11-2 and TRBJ1-2, with unresolved D. CDR1 is SGHAT and CDR2 is FQNNGV in the germline V gene. The length of the CDR3 is 13 residues. The CDR3 is CVSSASGSLFYTF. Written as DNA, the CDR3 is TGTGTCAGCAGCGCATCCGGGTCCCTTTTTTACACCTTC.

For the CDR3, the DNA is TGTGCCAGCAGCTCACAGGGAGTGGACACCTACGAGCAGTACTTC. Translated, it gives CASSSQGVDTYEQYF. V and J are TRBV7-2 and TRBJ2-7; D is possibly TRBD1 (6 bases). Germline V gives CDR1 SGHTA, CDR2 FQGNSA. The V end lost 4 bases, the J end lost 2 bases, and 15 bases lay between the germline ends. This CDR3 is 15 amino acids long.

This clone was counted a few times. The V call is TRBV15, the J call TRBJ1-2; weak D call: TRBD1 (5 bases). CDR3 size: 12 residues. Germline V gene lookup returns CDR1 LNHNV and CDR2 YYDKDF (reference sequence). V was shortened by 4 bases and J by 5 bases, with 8 bases between the two germline ends. This chain's CDR3 is CATSTGGYGYTF. The CDR3 coding sequence is TGTGCCACCAGCACCGGGGGGTATGGCTACACCTTC.

Note on this clone: An end of the junction does not agree with germline; a read error may underlie this. V and J are TRBV6-5 and TRBJ2-6; a weak D match, TRBD1 (5 bases). Germline loops: CDR1 MNHEY, CDR2 SVGAGI. The CDR3 has 13 residues. The CDR3 region has the DNA TGTGCCAGCAGGGTGGCTGGGGCCAACGGCCTGACTTTC. Translated: CASRVAGANGLTF.

In the case of this clone: Distinct nucleotide sequences in the sample also encode this CDR3. This chain connects TRBV15 to TRBJ1-2; 7 bases fit TRBD1. The CDR3 consists of 15 residues. Germline V gene lookup returns CDR1 LNHNV and CDR2 YYDKDF (reference sequence). V lost 5 bases, J lost 5 bases, and 11 bases stayed unmatched. CDR3 sequence reads: CATSVQGYVPYGYTF. As DNA, the CDR3 is TGTGCCACCAGCGTACAGGGGTATGTGCCATATGGCTACACCTTC. The variable domain in full, completed from reference TRBV15 and TRBJ1-2, reads DAMVIQNPRYQVTQFGKPVTLSCSQTLNHNVMYWYQQKSSQAPKLLFHYYDKDFNNEADTPDNFQSRRPNTSFCFLDIRSPGLGDTAMYLCATSVQGYVPYGYTFGSGTRLTVV.

This clone was picked up one time. This chain links TRBV13 with TRBJ2-7; 9 nucleotides match TRBD1. Looked up from germline, CDR1 is PRHDT and CDR2 is FYEKMQ (reference sequence). V gave up 4 bases and J gave up 2 bases; unmatched junction bases: 6. The CDR3 runs to 15 residues. CDR3 sequence (DNA): TGTGCCAGCAGCTCGTCGGGACAGGGCCCCTACGAGCAGTACTTC. Amino acid sequence: CASSSSGQGPYEQYF.

This rearrangement joins TRBV19 to TRBJ1-5, with a tentative D call TRBD1 (5 bases). With 8 bases removed from V and 2 bases from J, the gap between germline ends came to 10 bases. CDR1 and CDR2 (germline): LNHDA, SQIVND (reference sequence). The CDR3 totals 13 residues. CDR3 DNA sequence: TGTGCCAGTTCCGGGGGAGGCAATCAGCCCCAGCATTTT. It codes for CASSGGGNQPQHF. Supplemented by reference TRBV19 and TRBJ1-5, the full variable domain reads DGGITQSPKYLFRKEGQNVTLSCEQNLNHDAMYWYRQDPGQGLRLIYYSQIVNDFQKGDIAEGYSVSREKKESFPLTVTSAQKNPTAFYLCASSGGGNQPQHFGDGTRLSIL.

The rearrangement uses TRBV12-5 and TRBJ2-2; 8 nucleotides align to TRBD1. Losses at the gene ends were 9 bases for V and 3 bases for J; bases not matched to a gene: 9. Germline V lookup: CDR1 LGHNT, CDR2 FRNRAP. This CDR3 spans 15 amino acids. The CDR3 nucleotides read TGTGCTAGCGACAGGGGTCGGGGACACACCGGGGAGCTGTTTTTT. The encoded protein is CASDRGRGHTGELFF.

DNA for the CDR3: TGTGCCAGCAGTTTAATCGGGGTCCCAGGTACGCAGTATTTT. It is translated as CASSLIGVPGTQYF. The V call is TRBV28, the J call TRBJ2-3, with D tentatively TRBD2 (5 bases). The germline V and J ends were trimmed by 2 bases and 8 bases, with 14 bases remaining between them. The CDR3 is 14 amino acids. Germline V lookup: CDR1 MDHEN, CDR2 SYDVKM.

Only a few counts were recorded for this clone. The CDR3 region has the DNA TGTGCCAGCAGCAAGGAGAGGGGGATTGCTTTCTTT. Its translation is CASSKERGIAFF. The V and J genes are TRBV13 and TRBJ1-1; tentatively, D is TRBD1 (6 bases). V lost 5 bases to trimming and J lost 11 bases, with 15 bases between them. Germline V gene data show CDR1 as PRHDT and CDR2 as FYEKMQ (reference sequence). This CDR3 comprises 12 residues.

This clone is a singleton in its sample. The CDR3 DNA reads as TGTGCCAGCAGCTCCATTGGGGAGTTTGTCAGGGGAACTGAAGCTTTCTTT. Translation: CASSSIGEFVRGTEAFF. The V gene is TRBV7-8, the J gene TRBJ1-1, with a possible D match to TRBD1 (6 bases). The CDR3 extends over 17 amino acids. V lost 4 bases and J lost 5, with 23 bases in between. Germline V gene data show CDR1 as SGHVS and CDR2 as FQNEAQ.

This chain uses TRBV6-5 with TRBJ2-2; 7 nucleotides align to TRBD1. V lost 6 bases, J lost 0 bases, and 4 bases stayed unmatched. Germline loops: CDR1 MNHEY, CDR2 SVGAGI. The CDR3 length is 15 residues. For the CDR3, the DNA is TGTGCCAGCAGCCGGGACAGAACGAACACCGGGGAGCTGTTTTTT. Protein: CASSRDRTNTGELFF.

This clone was observed once. The V and J genes are TRBV5-1 and TRBJ2-7; no clear D gene. The CDR3 has 14 amino acids. Germline V gives CDR1 SGHRS, CDR2 YFSETQ. V shed 1 base and J shed 5 bases, with 13 bases lying between them. Here the CDR3 reads CASSLFSRGNEQYF. The CDR3 DNA sequence: TGCGCCAGCAGCTTGTTCTCTCGCGGTAACGAGCAGTACTTC.

The chain has TRBV6-5 and TRBJ1-1, with 7 bases aligning to TRBD1. With V trimmed by 5 bases and J by 2 bases, 2 bases remained unmatched. Germline V CDR1 and CDR2: MNHEY, SVGAGI. The CDR3 loop spans 13 amino acids. The CDR3 sequence is CASSRQGNTEAFF. The CDR3 region has the DNA TGTGCCAGCAGTCGACAGGGTAACACTGAAGCTTTCTTT.

With regard to this clone: The sample holds other DNA sequences that translate to the same CDR3. The V gene is TRBV14, the J gene TRBJ2-7, with 9 bases matching TRBD1. Losses at the gene ends were 4 bases for V and 6 bases for J; bases not matched to a gene: 7. CDR1 and CDR2 from the germline V gene are SGHDN and FVKESK. The CDR3 contains 14 residues. The CDR3 coding sequence is TGTGCCAGCAGCCTGGGACAGGGTTTTAGCGAGCAGTACTTC. It codes for CASSLGQGFSEQYF.

The V and J genes are TRBV4-2 and TRBJ1-4; unclear D gene. V was shortened by 2 bases and J by 7 bases, with 14 bases between the two germline ends. CDR1 LGHNA and CDR2 YNFKEQ come from the germline V gene. CDR3 length: 15 amino acids. CDR3 DNA sequence: TGTGCCAGCAGCCAACCGGGAGCCGAGACTGAAAAACTGTTTTTT. This translates into CASSQPGAETEKLFF.

This rearrangement joins TRBV12-5 to TRBJ1-2; D is possibly TRBD1 (5 bases). Germline CDR1 is LGHNT and CDR2 is FRNRAP. This CDR3 has 13 amino acids. V lost 6 bases and J 7 bases, leaving 15 bases between the germline ends. The CDR3 coding sequence is TGTGCTAGTGGGGACTCCTCGGGGGGTGGCTACACCTTC. Protein: CASGDSSGGGYTF.